The entry below describes one T cell receptor beta chain. These data originate in a study of blood T cell repertoires in COVID-19. Across the whole study: There were acute and convalescent COVID-19 samples, and they came from the United States, Italy and Spain.

The germline gives CDR1 SGDLS, CDR2 YYNGEE. CDR3 length: 16 residues. The V gene lost 0 bases and the J gene lost 3 bases, with 13 bases spanning the gap. Sequenced by immunoSEQ multiplex PCR; TCRdb stores in-frame clones only, minus some. The data hold more than 300,000 clones, with around 87% observed a single time. This receptor was identified in a woman in her 30s with COVID-19, enrolled during active disease. The rearrangement links TRBV9 to TRBJ2-1, with D tentatively TRBD2 (6 bases). The material sequenced was peripheral blood. CDR3 sequence (DNA): TGTGCCAGCAGCGTAGGTTCGGCGGGAAGCTACAATGAGCAGTTCTTC. Amino acid sequence: CASSVGSAGSYNEQFF.